The source of this T cell receptor beta chain is a study of blood T cell repertoires in COVID-19. This CDR3 is 15 amino acids long. From germline, CDR1 is WNHNN and CDR2 SYGVQD (reference sequence). J lost 5 bases, V lost 6 bases, and 7 bases had no gene match. Per the original data handling: Quantification of nucleated cells was approximated via reference gene primer amplification. Clones were sequenced by immunoSEQ multiplex PCR, and TCRdb holds only the in-frame ones, with some missing. That table furnishes V, J and clone size, whereas the DNA furnished D and trimming. Among under 200,000 clones listed, approximately 88% were seen once.

The chain has TRBV10-1 and TRBJ2-2, with 9 bases lining up with TRBD1. This TCR was recovered from a woman of 80 years or more with active or convalescent COVID-19. Sequencing was carried out using peripheral blood. The CDR3 sequence is CASRPGQGWTGELFF. CDR3 nucleotide sequence: TGCGCCAGCAGGCCGGGACAGGGATGGACCGGGGAGCTGTTTTTT.